This is a list of T cell receptor beta chains from one sample in a study of monozygotic twins with inflammatory bowel disease. TCRdb reprocessed the 5' RACE reads and keeps a single row for each CDR3 protein, giving no DNA. The table for this sample gives 420,000 or so distinct CDR3 sequences. The source material was blood. Receptors originate from a human donor with ulcerative colitis or Crohn's disease, or a healthy co-twin of an affected twin (not recorded which). CDR3s include the opening cysteine and the closing phenylalanine or tryptophan.

v_gene: TRBV4-3
len: 13
j_gene: TRBJ2-2
CDR3aa: CASSQKAGGELFF

v_gene: TRBV2
len: 14
j_gene: TRBJ2-5
CDR3aa: CASRGTGMQETQYF

v_gene: TRBV28
len: 15
j_gene: TRBJ1-2
CDR3aa: CASSPAGKPLYGYTF

v_gene: TRBV28
len: 15
j_gene: TRBJ1-2
CDR3aa: CASSHGGGENYGYTF

v_gene: TRBV9
len: 15
j_gene: TRBJ1-4
CDR3aa: CASSPRQGSNEKLFF

v_gene: TRBV5-1
len: 14
j_gene: TRBJ2-2
CDR3aa: CASSFDPNTGELFF

v_gene: TRBV27
len: 16
j_gene: TRBJ2-5
CDR3aa: CASSSATSGRVGTQYF

v_gene: TRBV15
len: 15
j_gene: TRBJ1-2
CDR3aa: CATSTLTGGDYGYTF

v_gene: TRBV12-3/TRBV12-4
len: 18
j_gene: TRBJ2-1
CDR3aa: CASNLVIGQGASQGEQFF

v_gene: TRBV5-1
len: 19
j_gene: TRBJ2-1
CDR3aa: CASSLAWKGGDPDYNEQFF

v_gene: TRBV5-6
len: 14
j_gene: TRBJ2-3
CDR3aa: CASSLGGPRDTQYF

v_gene: TRBV20-1
len: 15
j_gene: TRBJ1-3
CDR3aa: CSARATGGSGNTIYF

v_gene: TRBV19
len: 16
j_gene: TRBJ2-1
CDR3aa: CASSGRGLDSYNEQFF

v_gene: TRBV9
len: 21
j_gene: TRBJ2-6
CDR3aa: CASSLSRGSSTSSSGANVLTF

v_gene: TRBV6-4
len: 14
j_gene: TRBJ2-1
CDR3aa: CASSEASGPYEQFF

v_gene: TRBV5-1
len: 12
j_gene: TRBJ1-1
CDR3aa: CASSLDGHPAFF

v_gene: TRBV9
len: 15
j_gene: TRBJ1-2
CDR3aa: CASSPLRTGIYGYTF

v_gene: TRBV7-2
len: 15
j_gene: TRBJ2-2
CDR3aa: CASSLESLVAGELFF

v_gene: TRBV5-1
len: 16
j_gene: TRBJ2-5
CDR3aa: CASSQEGQRREETQYF

v_gene: TRBV20-1
len: 14
j_gene: TRBJ2-1
CDR3aa: CSARVSGNYNEQFF

v_gene: TRBV6-5
len: 13
j_gene: TRBJ1-5
CDR3aa: CASSSRPGEPQHF

v_gene: TRBV3-1
len: 16
j_gene: TRBJ1-3
CDR3aa: CASSQDQVGIGNTIYF

v_gene: TRBV28
len: 16
j_gene: TRBJ2-2
CDR3aa: CASSFAGTLNTGELFF

v_gene: TRBV6-1
len: 15
j_gene: TRBJ2-3
CDR3aa: CASSDTGSGTDTQYF

v_gene: TRBV20-1
len: 14
j_gene: TRBJ2-3
CDR3aa: CSARTGVGGDTQYF

v_gene: TRBV28
len: 14
j_gene: TRBJ2-1
CDR3aa: CASEPGHRHNEQFF

v_gene: TRBV2
len: 15
j_gene: TRBJ1-1
CDR3aa: CASSERSTGATEAFF

v_gene: TRBV20-1
len: 12
j_gene: TRBJ2-1
CDR3aa: CSAIREGVEQFF

v_gene: TRBV6-5
len: 12
j_gene: TRBJ2-3
CDR3aa: CASKPSADTQYF

v_gene: TRBV6-5
len: 15
j_gene: TRBJ2-7
CDR3aa: CASSSRRLPLYEQYF

v_gene: TRBV24-1
len: 16
j_gene: TRBJ2-3
CDR3aa: CATSDSRGQGPDTQYF

v_gene: TRBV20-1
len: 14
j_gene: TRBJ2-3
CDR3aa: CSAPARGGPDTQYF

v_gene: TRBV15
len: 13
j_gene: TRBJ2-7
CDR3aa: CATSIRRSYEQYF

v_gene: TRBV5-6
len: 16
j_gene: TRBJ2-3
CDR3aa: CASSLAGGTRTDTQYF

v_gene: TRBV5-1
len: 16
j_gene: TRBJ2-3
CDR3aa: CASSFGSSGVTDTQYF

v_gene: TRBV5-1
len: 13
j_gene: TRBJ2-7
CDR3aa: CASSSGMDYEQYF

v_gene: TRBV11-2
len: 15
j_gene: TRBJ2-1
CDR3aa: CASSPHVGGLNEQFF

v_gene: TRBV4-3
len: 20
j_gene: TRBJ1-3
CDR3aa: CASSQDSWDQGSVSGNTIYF

v_gene: TRBV4-1
len: 15
j_gene: TRBJ1-3
CDR3aa: CASSPYTSIGNTIYF

v_gene: TRBV6-2/TRBV6-3
len: 18
j_gene: TRBJ2-5
CDR3aa: CASSYYWRPQRYQETQYF

v_gene: TRBV5-1
len: 15
j_gene: TRBJ2-1
CDR3aa: CASKDGTSGFNEQFF

v_gene: TRBV5-1
len: 16
j_gene: TRBJ2-5
CDR3aa: CASSYRLAGGQETQYF